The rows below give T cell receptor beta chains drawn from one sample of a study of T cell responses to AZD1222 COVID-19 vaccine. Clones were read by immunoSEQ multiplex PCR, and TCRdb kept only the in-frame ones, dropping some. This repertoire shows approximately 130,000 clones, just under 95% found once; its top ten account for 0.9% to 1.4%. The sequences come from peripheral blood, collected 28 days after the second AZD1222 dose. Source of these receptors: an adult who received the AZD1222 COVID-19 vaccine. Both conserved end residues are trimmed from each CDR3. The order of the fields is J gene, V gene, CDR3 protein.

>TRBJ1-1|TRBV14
ASSQDKFRGGLAEAF
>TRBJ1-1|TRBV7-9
ASSLDIVNTEAF
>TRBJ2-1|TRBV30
AWSGIAYNEQF
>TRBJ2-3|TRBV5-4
ASSTDSTDTQY
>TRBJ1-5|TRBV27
ASRLARNQPQH
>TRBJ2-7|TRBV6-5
ASSQGGEQY
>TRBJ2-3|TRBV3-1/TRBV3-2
ASSQAGTSGFGDTQY
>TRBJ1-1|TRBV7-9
ASSEGRGVDTEAF
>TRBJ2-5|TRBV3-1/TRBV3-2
ASSQVASGGTETQY
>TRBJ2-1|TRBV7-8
ASSLLAVYNEQF
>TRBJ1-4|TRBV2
ASTLFATNEKLF
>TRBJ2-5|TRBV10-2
ASSTEAAGETQY
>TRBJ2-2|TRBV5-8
ASSLETANTGELF
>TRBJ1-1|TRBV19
ASSIRTGGPEAF